A selection of T cell receptor beta chains follows, all from one sample in a study of T cells in Graves' hyperthyroidism and ophthalmopathy. TCRdb reprocessed the multiplex PCR reads with MiXCR, giving one entry per CDR3 protein. The table has under 450,000 distinct CDR3 sequences, less than 20% seen once. Material: blood. The receptor set was obtained from a woman aged 18-29 years with Graves' hyperthyroidism. CDR3s leave out the opening cysteine and the closing phenylalanine or tryptophan. Clone size appears in some rows only: once, few, many, or a class for an expanded clone.

j_gene,v_gene,abundance,CDR3aa
TRBJ1-6,TRBV20-1,few,SARDPLIDSVSPLH
TRBJ2-7,TRBV5-4,NA,ASSTQSGSSYEQY
TRBJ2-2,TRBV7-3,many,ASSSQGTAGELF
TRBJ2-7,TRBV15,NA,ATSRERGIGNEQY
TRBJ1-1,TRBV6-1,many,ASSRTGLNTEAF
TRBJ1-4,TRBV5-1,once,ASSFETGNEKLF
TRBJ1-3,TRBV27,NA,ASSLPQRVGNTIY
TRBJ2-1,TRBV7-2,many,ASTLLGGGAYNEQF
TRBJ1-5,TRBV28,many,ASSLVRGNQPQH
TRBJ2-1,TRBV7-8,many,ASSSKPGTGIYNEQF
TRBJ2-3,TRBV3-1,NA,ASSQDVRGLVSSRSTDTQY